The entry below gives a single TCR beta chain sequence along with its context. Per germline, CDR1 SGHRS and CDR2 YFSETQ. V lost 3 bases and J lost 4; bases outside the gene matches: 3. This CDR3 spans 13 amino acids. Original analysis: Amplifying reference gene primers gave estimates of nucleated cell counts. Using immunoSEQ multiplex PCR, the repertoire was profiled, and TCRdb retains in-frame clones only, with some absent. V and J calls and clone size come straight from that table; D and trimming were deduced from the DNA. The data contain 100,000 to 150,000 clones, roughly 80% of them seen just once; the ten biggest clones take up 6%. This sample was included in a study of blood T cell repertoires in COVID-19. On the study more broadly: T cells, B-cell-depleted T cells, or PBMCs provided the cDNA or gDNA that served as material.

Recruited during active infection, patients (from Seattle) were subsequently followed longitudinally. The chain has TRBV5-1 and TRBJ2-7; TRBD2 aligns across 8 bases. The TCR originated in a man of 80 years or more with COVID-19, enrolled during active disease. Sequencing was performed on peripheral blood. This CDR3 reads CASSSGGPYEQYF. In DNA form, the CDR3 reads TGCGCCAGCAGCTCGGGGGGGCCTTACGAGCAGTACTTC.